This T cell receptor beta chain came from a study of blood T cell repertoires in COVID-19. Study-wide background: COVID-19 samples, acute and convalescent, were from the United States, Italy and Spain. The cDNA or gDNA used as material had been derived from T cells, B-cell-depleted T cells, or PBMCs.

The CDR3 covers 15 residues. Trimming took 5 bases from V and 8 from J; bases not matched to a gene: 13. CDR1 is GTSNPN and CDR2 is SVGIG in the germline V gene (reference sequence). Original data processing: Estimation of nucleated cell counts relied on the amplification of reference gene primers. Some clones are missing from TCRdb's copy, which holds only in-frame ones; the method was immunoSEQ multiplex PCR. D and trimming were read from the DNA, whereas the V and J calls and clone size are those reported in that table. The sample records 380,000 or so clones, around 92% being singletons. Specimen: peripheral blood. This receptor was identified in a man aged 35-49 years with acute or convalescent COVID-19. J is TRBJ1-4 and V is TRBV30; 8 nucleotides line up with TRBD1. The CDR3 protein is CAWDRGKGVGEKLFF. As DNA, the CDR3 is TGTGCCTGGGACAGGGGAAAGGGAGTAGGGGAAAAACTGTTTTTT.